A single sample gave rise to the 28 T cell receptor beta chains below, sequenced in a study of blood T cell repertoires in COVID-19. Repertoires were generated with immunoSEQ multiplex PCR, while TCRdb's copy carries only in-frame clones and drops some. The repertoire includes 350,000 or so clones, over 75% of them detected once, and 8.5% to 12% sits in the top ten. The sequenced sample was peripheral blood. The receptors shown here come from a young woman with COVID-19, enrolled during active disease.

The CDR3 is CASTGEGYGYTF. The CDR3 DNA reads as TGTGCCAGCACGGGGGAGGGCTATGGCTACACCTTC. The gene calls are TRBV2 and TRBJ1-2, with D possibly TRBD1 on 5 matching bases. Germline V CDR1 and CDR2: SNHLY, FYNNEI. The CDR3 is made up of 12 amino acids. Trimming stripped 7 bases from V and 4 bases from J, with 10 bases between.

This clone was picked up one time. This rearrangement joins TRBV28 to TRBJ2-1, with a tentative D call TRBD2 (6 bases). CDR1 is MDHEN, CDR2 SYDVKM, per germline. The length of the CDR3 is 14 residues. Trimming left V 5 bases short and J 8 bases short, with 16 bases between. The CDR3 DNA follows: TGTGCCAGCAGTGTTAGCGGCCCCCCACATGAGCAGTTCTTC. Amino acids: CASSVSGPPHEQFF.

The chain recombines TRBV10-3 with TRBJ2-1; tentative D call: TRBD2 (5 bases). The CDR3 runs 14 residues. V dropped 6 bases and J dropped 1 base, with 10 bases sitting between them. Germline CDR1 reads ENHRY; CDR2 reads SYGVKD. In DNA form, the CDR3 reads TGTGCCATCAGGGGCGGAGGTTCCTACAATGAGCAGTTCTTC. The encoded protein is CAIRGGGSYNEQFF.

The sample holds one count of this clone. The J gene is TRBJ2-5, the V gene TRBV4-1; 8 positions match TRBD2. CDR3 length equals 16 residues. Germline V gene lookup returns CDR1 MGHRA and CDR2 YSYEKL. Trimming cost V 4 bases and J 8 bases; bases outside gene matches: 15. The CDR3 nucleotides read TGCGCCAGCAGCCTCCGGGCACACGCGGGAGGTCAAACCCAGTACTTC. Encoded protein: CASSLRAHAGGQTQYF.

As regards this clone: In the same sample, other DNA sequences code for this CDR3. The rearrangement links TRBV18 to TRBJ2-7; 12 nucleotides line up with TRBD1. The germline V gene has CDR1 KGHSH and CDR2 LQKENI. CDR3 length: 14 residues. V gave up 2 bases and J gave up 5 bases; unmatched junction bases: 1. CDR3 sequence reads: CASSPGTGGDEQYF. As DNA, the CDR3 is TGTGCCAGCTCACCAGGGACAGGGGGCGACGAGCAGTACTTC.

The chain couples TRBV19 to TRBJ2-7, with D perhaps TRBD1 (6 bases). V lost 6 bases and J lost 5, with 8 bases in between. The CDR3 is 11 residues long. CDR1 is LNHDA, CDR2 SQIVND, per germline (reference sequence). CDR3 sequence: CASRGAHEQYF. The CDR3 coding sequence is TGTGCCAGTAGGGGGGCCCACGAGCAGTACTTC.

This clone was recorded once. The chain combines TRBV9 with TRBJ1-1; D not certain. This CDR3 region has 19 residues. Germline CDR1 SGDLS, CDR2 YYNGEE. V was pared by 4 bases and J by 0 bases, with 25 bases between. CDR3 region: CASSPSPHVTSVVNTEAFF. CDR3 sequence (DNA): TGTGCCAGCAGCCCCTCTCCACACGTTACCAGCGTCGTGAACACTGAAGCTTTCTTT.

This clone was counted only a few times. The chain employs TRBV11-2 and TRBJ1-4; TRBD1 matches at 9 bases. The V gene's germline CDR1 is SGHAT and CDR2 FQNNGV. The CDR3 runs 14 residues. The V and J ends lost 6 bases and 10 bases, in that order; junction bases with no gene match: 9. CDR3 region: CASRRTGVLVKLFF. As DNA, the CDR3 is TGTGCCAGCAGACGGACAGGGGTCCTAGTAAAACTGTTTTTT.

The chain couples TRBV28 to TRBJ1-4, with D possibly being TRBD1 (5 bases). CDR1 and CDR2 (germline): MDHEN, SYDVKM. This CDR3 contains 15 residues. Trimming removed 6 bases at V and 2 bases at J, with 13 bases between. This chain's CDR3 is CASRFLDKTNEKLFF. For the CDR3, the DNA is TGTGCCAGCAGGTTTCTGGACAAGACTAATGAAAAACTGTTTTTT.

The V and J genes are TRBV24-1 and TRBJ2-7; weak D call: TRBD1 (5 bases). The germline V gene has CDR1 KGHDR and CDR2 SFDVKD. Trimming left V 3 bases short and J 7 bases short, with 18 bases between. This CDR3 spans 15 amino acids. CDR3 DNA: TGTGCCACCAGTGATCCGGCGGACACCGTTTCAGAGCAGTACTTC. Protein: CATSDPADTVSEQYF.

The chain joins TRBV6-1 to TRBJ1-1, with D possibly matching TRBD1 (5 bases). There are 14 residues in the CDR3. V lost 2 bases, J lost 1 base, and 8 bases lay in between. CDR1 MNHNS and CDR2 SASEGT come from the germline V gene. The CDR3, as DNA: TGTGCCAGCAGTGAATTACAGGAGAACACTGAAGCTTTCTTT. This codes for CASSELQENTEAFF.

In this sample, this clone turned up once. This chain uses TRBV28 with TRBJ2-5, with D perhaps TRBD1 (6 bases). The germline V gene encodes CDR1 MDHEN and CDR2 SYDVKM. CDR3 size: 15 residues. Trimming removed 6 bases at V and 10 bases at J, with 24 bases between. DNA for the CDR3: TGTGCCAGCAGATCCCCGGGCAGGGGCCCAGAGGACCAGTACTTC. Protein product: CASRSPGRGPEDQYF.

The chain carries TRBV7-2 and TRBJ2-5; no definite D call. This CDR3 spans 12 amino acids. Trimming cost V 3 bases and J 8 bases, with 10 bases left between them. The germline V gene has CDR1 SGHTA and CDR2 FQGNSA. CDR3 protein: CASSFPDSTQYF. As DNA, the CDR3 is TGTGCCAGCAGCTTCCCTGACTCAACCCAGTACTTC. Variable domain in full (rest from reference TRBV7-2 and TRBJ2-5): GAGVSQSPSNKVTEKGKDVELRCDPISGHTALYWYRQSLGQGLEFLIYFQGNSAPDKSGLPSDRFSAERTGGSVSTLTIQRTQQEDSAVYLCASSFPDSTQYFGPGTRLLVL.

The CDR3 protein is CASNENSHQETQYF. The CDR3 DNA reads TGTGCCAGCAACGAAAATAGCCACCAAGAGACCCAGTACTTC. The rearrangement links TRBV2 to TRBJ2-5; unclear D gene. V gave up 7 bases and J gave up 0 bases, with 12 bases separating them. The germline V gene has CDR1 SNHLY and CDR2 FYNNEI. The CDR3 runs to 14 residues.

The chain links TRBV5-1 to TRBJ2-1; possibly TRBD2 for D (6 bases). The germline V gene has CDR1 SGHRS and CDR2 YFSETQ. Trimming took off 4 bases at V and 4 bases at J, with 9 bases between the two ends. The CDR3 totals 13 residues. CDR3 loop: CASSPGTYNEQFF. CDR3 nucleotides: TGCGCCAGCAGCCCCGGGACTTACAATGAGCAGTTCTTC.

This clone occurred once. The CDR3 coding sequence is TGTGCCAGCAGCTTAGTTAGCTCCTACGAGCAGTACTTC. Translation: CASSLVSSYEQYF. The chain combines TRBV11-2 with TRBJ2-7; D unclear. Trimming removed 1 base at V and 0 bases at J, with 4 bases between. CDR1 is SGHAT and CDR2 is FQNNGV in the germline V gene. CDR3 size: 13 residues.

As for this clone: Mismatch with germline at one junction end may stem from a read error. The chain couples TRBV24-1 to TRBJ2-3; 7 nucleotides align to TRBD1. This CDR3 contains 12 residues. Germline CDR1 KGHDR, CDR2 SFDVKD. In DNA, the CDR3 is TGTGCCACCAGTGATTGGACAGGTACGCAGTATTTT. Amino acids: CATSDWTGTQYF.

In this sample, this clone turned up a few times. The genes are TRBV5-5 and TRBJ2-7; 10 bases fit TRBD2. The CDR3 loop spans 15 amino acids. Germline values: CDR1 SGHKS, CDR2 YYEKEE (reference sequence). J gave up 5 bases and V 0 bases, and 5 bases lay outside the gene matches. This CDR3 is CASSLVLAGVHEQYF. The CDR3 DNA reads TGTGCCAGCAGCTTGGTTCTAGCGGGAGTCCACGAGCAGTACTTC.

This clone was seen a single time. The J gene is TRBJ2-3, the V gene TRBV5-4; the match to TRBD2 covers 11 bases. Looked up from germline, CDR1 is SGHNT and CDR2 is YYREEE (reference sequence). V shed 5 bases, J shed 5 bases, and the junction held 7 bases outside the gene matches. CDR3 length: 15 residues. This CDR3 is CASRYTSGSGDTQYF. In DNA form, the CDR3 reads TGTGCCAGCAGATATACTAGCGGGAGCGGAGATACGCAGTATTTT.

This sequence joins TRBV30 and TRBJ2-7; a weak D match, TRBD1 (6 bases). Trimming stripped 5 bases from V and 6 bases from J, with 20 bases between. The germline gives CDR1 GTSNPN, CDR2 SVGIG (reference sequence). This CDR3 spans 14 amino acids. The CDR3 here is CAWAQGSGFFEQYF. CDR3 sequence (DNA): TGTGCCTGGGCCCAGGGGTCTGGGTTTTTCGAGCAGTACTTC.

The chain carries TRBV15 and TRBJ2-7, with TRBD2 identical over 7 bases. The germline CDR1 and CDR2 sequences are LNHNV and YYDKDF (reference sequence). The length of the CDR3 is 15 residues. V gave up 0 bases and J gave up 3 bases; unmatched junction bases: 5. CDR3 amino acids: CATSRDPAGIYEQYF. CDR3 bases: TGTGCCACCAGCAGAGATCCAGCGGGGATCTACGAGCAGTACTTC.

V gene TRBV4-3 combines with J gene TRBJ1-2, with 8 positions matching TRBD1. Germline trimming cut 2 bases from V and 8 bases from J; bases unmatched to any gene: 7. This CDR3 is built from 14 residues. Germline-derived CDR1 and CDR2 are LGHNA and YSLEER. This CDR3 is CASSQTRGQEGYTF. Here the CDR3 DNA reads TGCGCCAGCAGCCAAACCAGGGGGCAGGAGGGCTACACCTTC.

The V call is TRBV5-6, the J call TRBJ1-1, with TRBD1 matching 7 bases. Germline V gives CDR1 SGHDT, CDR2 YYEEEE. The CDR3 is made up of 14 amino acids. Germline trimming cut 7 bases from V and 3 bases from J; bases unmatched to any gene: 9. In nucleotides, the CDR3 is TGTGCCAGCTCAGAGAGGGGGCTGGACACTGAAGCTTTCTTT. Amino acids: CASSERGLDTEAFF.

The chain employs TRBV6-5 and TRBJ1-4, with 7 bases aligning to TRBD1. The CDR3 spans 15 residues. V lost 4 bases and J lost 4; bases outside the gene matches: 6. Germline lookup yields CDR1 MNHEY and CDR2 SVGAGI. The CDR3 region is CASSSTGDLNEKLFF. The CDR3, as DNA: TGTGCCAGCAGTTCCACAGGGGACCTTAATGAAAAACTGTTTTTT.

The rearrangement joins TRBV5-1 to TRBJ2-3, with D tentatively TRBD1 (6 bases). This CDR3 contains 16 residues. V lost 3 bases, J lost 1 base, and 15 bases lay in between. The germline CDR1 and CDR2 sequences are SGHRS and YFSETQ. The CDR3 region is CASSSNIGGRTDTQYF. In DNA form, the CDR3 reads TGCGCCAGCAGCTCCAATATAGGGGGACGCACAGATACGCAGTATTTT. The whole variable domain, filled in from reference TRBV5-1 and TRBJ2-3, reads KAGVTQTPRYLIKTRGQQVTLSCSPISGHRSVSWYQQTPGQGLQFLFEYFSETQRNKGNFPGRFSGRQFSNSRSEMNVSTLELGDSALYLCASSSNIGGRTDTQYFGPGTRLTVL.

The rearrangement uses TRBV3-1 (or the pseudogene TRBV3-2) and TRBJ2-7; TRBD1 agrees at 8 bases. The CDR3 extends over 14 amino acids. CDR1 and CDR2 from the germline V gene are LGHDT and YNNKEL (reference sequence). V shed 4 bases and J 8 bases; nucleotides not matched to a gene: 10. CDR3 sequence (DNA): TGTGCCAGCAGCCGAGACGGACAGGGTGTCAAGCAGTACTTC. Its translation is CASSRDGQGVKQYF.

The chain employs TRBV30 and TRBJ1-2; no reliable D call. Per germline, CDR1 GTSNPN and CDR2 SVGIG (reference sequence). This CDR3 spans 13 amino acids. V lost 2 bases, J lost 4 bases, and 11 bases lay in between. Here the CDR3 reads CAWSHGVLYGYTF. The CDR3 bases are TGTGCCTGGAGTCACGGAGTTCTCTATGGCTACACCTTC.

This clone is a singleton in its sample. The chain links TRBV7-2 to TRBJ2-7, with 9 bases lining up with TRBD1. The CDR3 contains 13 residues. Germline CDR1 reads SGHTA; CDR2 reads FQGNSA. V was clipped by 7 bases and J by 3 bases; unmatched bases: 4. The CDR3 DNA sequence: TGTGCCAGCAAGGGGGGACAGGGCTACGAGCAGTACTTC. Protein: CASKGGQGYEQYF. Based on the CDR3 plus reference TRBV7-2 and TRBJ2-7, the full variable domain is GAGVSQSPSNKVTEKGKDVELRCDPISGHTALYWYRQSLGQGLEFLIYFQGNSAPDKSGLPSDRFSAERTGGSVSTLTIQRTQQEDSAVYLCASKGGQGYEQYFGPGTRLTVT.